These T cell receptor beta chains were read from a single sample in a study of blood T cell repertoires in COVID-19. Produced via immunoSEQ multiplex PCR; TCRdb's table is partial and in-frame only. This table holds approximately 47,000 clones, approximately 90% found once. What was sequenced was peripheral blood. Receptors originate from a woman older than 75 with COVID-19, enrolled during active disease. CDR3s include the opening cysteine and the closing phenylalanine or tryptophan. D genes are given only for firm matches. Expanded clones get a size class; other rows say once, few or many, or leave the size out.

CDR3 DNA,CDR3 protein,clone size,J gene,V gene,D gene
TGTGCCAGCAGCCGTCTAGCGGGAGGAGAAGATACGCAGTATTTT,CASSRLAGGEDTQYF,once,TRBJ2-3,TRBV3-1/TRBV3-2,TRBD2
TGTGCCAGTACGAGACTAGCGGGAGCACCAGATACGCAGTATTTT,CASTRLAGAPDTQYF,NA,TRBJ2-3,TRBV19,TRBD2
TGCGCCAGCAGAGACCGGACTAGCGGGCACACAGATACGCAGTATTTT,CASRDRTSGHTDTQYF,NA,TRBJ2-3,TRBV10-2,TRBD2
TGTGCCAGCAGCTACGACGGGACAGGGGGCACCTACGAGCAGTACTTC,CASSYDGTGGTYEQYF,NA,TRBJ2-7,TRBV7-2,TRBD1
TGCGCCAGCAGCCGTCCGGGGACCGGGGGAGGCTACACCTTC,CASSRPGTGGGYTF,NA,TRBJ1-2,TRBV5-1,NA
TGTGCCATCAAGAAGGCAGGGGGGAGCTACACCTTC,CAIKKAGGSYTF,once,TRBJ1-2,TRBV10-3,TRBD1
TGTGCCACCAGCAGAGATGGTCGGAACAGGGGGTTCGCTGAAGCTTTCTTT,CATSRDGRNRGFAEAFF,NA,TRBJ1-1,TRBV15,TRBD1
TGTGCCTGGAGTGCCTCGCGCGGTGAAGCTTTCTTT,CAWSASRGEAFF,NA,TRBJ1-1,TRBV30,NA
TGTGCCAGCAGTGACACTGCAGGGGACCCTGAAGCTTTCTTT,CASSDTAGDPEAFF,NA,TRBJ1-1,TRBV6-4,NA
TGTGCCAGCAGCCCAGGACAGGGGGGGGAGACCCAGTACTTC,CASSPGQGGETQYF,NA,TRBJ2-5,TRBV7-2,TRBD1
TGTGCCAGCAGTGACATCCCACTCAACAATGAGCAGTTCTTC,CASSDIPLNNEQFF,NA,TRBJ2-1,TRBV9,NA
TGTGCCAGCAGTTTGACATACTATGGCTACACCTTC,CASSLTYYGYTF,NA,TRBJ1-2,TRBV12-3/TRBV12-4,NA
TGTGCCACCAGCAGAGATCTGCAGGGTAGCAATCAGCCCCAGCATTTT,CATSRDLQGSNQPQHF,once,TRBJ1-5,TRBV15,NA
TGTGCCAGCCGACTCCCTGGTGCGGGTGAAAAACTGTTTTTT,CASRLPGAGEKLFF,NA,TRBJ1-4,TRBV2,NA
TGCGCCAGCAGCAGGGACAGGGGGAACTATGGCTACACCTTC,CASSRDRGNYGYTF,NA,TRBJ1-2,TRBV5-1,TRBD1
TGTGCCAGTAGGAGAAACACTGAAGCTTTCTTT,CASRRNTEAFF,few,TRBJ1-1,TRBV19,NA
TGCGCCAGCAGCTTGGGCGGGGGGAGCTCCTACGAGCAGTACTTC,CASSLGGGSSYEQYF,NA,TRBJ2-7,TRBV5-1,TRBD2
TGTGCCACCAGTGATACCCCTCCAGGGGCTAGCGGGAGCGTCTACAATGAGCAGTTCTTC,CATSDTPPGASGSVYNEQFF,once,TRBJ2-1,TRBV24-1,TRBD2
TGTGCCAGCAGTTCCACCGTAACAGGGGTCGAGCAGTACTTC,CASSSTVTGVEQYF,NA,TRBJ2-7,TRBV27,TRBD1
TGTGCCAGCAGCCAAGGCGGGAGAACGGCCTACAATGAGCAGTTCTTC,CASSQGGRTAYNEQFF,once,TRBJ2-1,TRBV16,TRBD2
TGTGCCAGCTCACCCAGTGCAGGGGGCGCTTACAATGAGCAGTTCTTC,CASSPSAGGAYNEQFF,NA,TRBJ2-1,TRBV18,TRBD1
TGTGCCAGCAGTGAAAGGGGGGGCTCGGCTTATGGCTACACCTTC,CASSERGGSAYGYTF,NA,TRBJ1-2,TRBV2,NA
TGTGCCAGCACTTCCTCAACTAATGAAAAACTGTTTTTT,CASTSSTNEKLFF,NA,TRBJ1-4,TRBV18,NA
TGTGCCAGCACCATAGGGGACAGGGACACCGGGGAGCTGTTTTTT,CASTIGDRDTGELFF,NA,TRBJ2-2,TRBV27,TRBD1
TGTGCCAGCTCACACGACAGGTCCGGGGAGCTGTTTTTT,CASSHDRSGELFF,few,TRBJ2-2,TRBV18,NA
TGTGCCAGCAGTCGACAGGGGGCGAATTCACCCCTCCACTTT,CASSRQGANSPLHF,once,TRBJ1-6,TRBV2,TRBD1
TGTGCCAGCAGTTACTTCCCTACAGGGTACACTGAAGCTTTCTTT,CASSYFPTGYTEAFF,NA,TRBJ1-1,TRBV6-5,NA
TGTGCCAGCAGTCGGAGGTCATCGGGACAAGGGGCTGAAAAACTGTTTTTT,CASSRRSSGQGAEKLFF,NA,TRBJ1-4,TRBV6-6,NA
TGCAGTGCTAGCCCTTCCTACGAGCAGTACTTC,CSASPSYEQYF,once,TRBJ2-7,TRBV20-1,NA
TGTGCCAGCAGCCTGTCCGGGACACTTTACGAGCAGTACTTC,CASSLSGTLYEQYF,NA,TRBJ2-7,TRBV7-2,NA
TGTGCCAGCAGGTTAACAGGGAACTATGGCTACACCTTC,CASRLTGNYGYTF,once,TRBJ1-2,TRBV6-6,NA
TGTGCCAGCAGTCCATCGACAGCGGGGGGTTACAATGAGCAGTTCTTC,CASSPSTAGGYNEQFF,NA,TRBJ2-1,TRBV6-2/TRBV6-3,TRBD2
TGTGCCAGCGCCCCGGGACAGCGGGATTCACCCCTCCACTTT,CASAPGQRDSPLHF,NA,TRBJ1-6,TRBV6-5,TRBD1
TGTGCCAGCAGTTCCTCAGGGGTATGGGCCAAAAACATTCAGTACTTC,CASSSSGVWAKNIQYF,NA,TRBJ2-4,TRBV6-5,NA
TGTGCCAGCAGCTTTCGGGGTACGGAGTATTTT,CASSFRGTEYF,NA,TRBJ2-3,TRBV5-6,NA
TGTGCCAGCAGCTTAGGGCAGGGTACGGAGACCCAGTACTTC,CASSLGQGTETQYF,NA,TRBJ2-5,TRBV11-3,NA
TGTGCCAGTAGCCCGAGAAATAATTCACCCCTCCACTTT,CASSPRNNSPLHF,NA,TRBJ1-6,TRBV19,NA
TGTGCCAGCAGCCGGGCGCCAGAGGGACTCTACGAGCAGTACTTC,CASSRAPEGLYEQYF,once,TRBJ2-7,TRBV6-2/TRBV6-3,NA
TGTGTCAGCTCGGTGGGACAGGACAAAAACATTCAGTACTTC,CVSSVGQDKNIQYF,NA,TRBJ2-4,TRBV18,TRBD1
TGTGCCAGCGCCCGGGGGAGCAATCAGCCCCAGCATTTT,CASARGSNQPQHF,NA,TRBJ1-5,TRBV2,NA
TGTGCCAGCAGTTTAAGACAGCGTGAAGCTTTCTTT,CASSLRQREAFF,NA,TRBJ1-1,TRBV12-3/TRBV12-4,NA
TGTGCCAGCAGTTCACAGGTACTCACACAAGCTTTCTTT,CASSSQVLTQAFF,NA,TRBJ1-1,TRBV12-3/TRBV12-4,NA
TGTGCCAGTAGTGTGCGTGGGGGCTCCAACACTGAAGCTTTCTTT,CASSVRGGSNTEAFF,few,TRBJ1-1,TRBV19,NA
TGTGCCAGCAGCAAAAATTTCCCGGGACAGGGCGGAAACTATGGCTACACCTTC,CASSKNFPGQGGNYGYTF,NA,TRBJ1-2,TRBV21-1,NA
TGTGCCAGCAGTGCCGGCCAGGGGCCCGGGGCCAACGTCCTGACTTTC,CASSAGQGPGANVLTF,NA,TRBJ2-6,TRBV28,NA
TGTGCCAGCAGTGAGTCCGGGACTAGCGCCTACAATGAGCAGTTCTTC,CASSESGTSAYNEQFF,NA,TRBJ2-1,TRBV25-1,TRBD2
TGTGCCAGCAGCACCTCCAGCGGGGGGAGCAATGAGCAGTTCTTC,CASSTSSGGSNEQFF,NA,TRBJ2-1,TRBV2,TRBD2
TGTGCCAGCAGTTTCCCTTCCCGGACTAGCGGGAGTTGGGCAGATACGCAGTATTTT,CASSFPSRTSGSWADTQYF,once,TRBJ2-3,TRBV28,TRBD2
TGTGCCAGCAGCCCCCCCACAGCAGCCTCAGGGCAGCCCCAGCATTTT,CASSPPTAASGQPQHF,NA,TRBJ1-5,TRBV28,NA
TGCGCCAGCAGCTTGGCCGGACAGGCAAGGCAGCCCCAGCATTTT,CASSLAGQARQPQHF,NA,TRBJ1-5,TRBV5-1,TRBD1
TGTGCCAGCAGTGGCTCTCGCGGGGGGCCCTCAGATACGCAGTATTTT,CASSGSRGGPSDTQYF,NA,TRBJ2-3,TRBV28,TRBD2
TGTGCCAGCAGCCCTCAGGGGATGAACACTGAAGCTTTCTTT,CASSPQGMNTEAFF,NA,TRBJ1-1,TRBV7-9,NA
TGTGCCAGCAGCTTGGCCGAAGGCCCAACCCGGGACACCGGGGAGCTGTTTTTT,CASSLAEGPTRDTGELFF,NA,TRBJ2-2,TRBV5-7,NA
TGTGCCAGCAGCGGGACAGGGGTTTTGGCTGAAGCTTTCTTT,CASSGTGVLAEAFF,NA,TRBJ1-1,TRBV9,TRBD1